The sequence of this TCR beta chain was determined in a study of relationships among human T cell subsets. Study findings and constraints: Substantial CDR3 sharing among Th1, Th2 and regulatory cells suggested stochastic fate choice. Across seven subsets, gene usage, CDR3 length and N-additions did not differ significantly.

As concerns this clonotype: Its antigen is still unknown.

TCR alpha and beta CDR3s were amplified from mRNA by semiquantitative ARM-PCR. Exponential amplification used communal superprimers after tagged nested gene-specific primers in ARM-PCR. Each CDR3 protein gets one entry after TCRdb re-called the multiplex PCR reads with MiXCR. The table records about 4,700 distinct CDR3 sequences, more than 65% of them present only once. V lost 5 bases, J lost 3 bases, and 11 bases lay in between. The germline gives CDR1 KGHSH, CDR2 LQKENI. The CDR3 is 13 residues long. The chain is built from TRBV18 and TRBJ2-7, with D perhaps TRBD2 (5 bases). This sequence originates from a middle-aged man in good health. Sample: total T cells sorted from blood. CDR3 loop: CASSRAANYEQYF. The CDR3 DNA follows: TGTGCCAGCTCAAGAGCGGCTAACTACGAGCAGTACTTC.